This T cell receptor (beta chain) is from a study of blood T cell repertoires in COVID-19. Study details: Acute and convalescent COVID-19 specimens originated in the United States, Italy and Spain. The analysed material was cDNA or gDNA that came from T cells, B-cell-depleted T cells, or PBMCs.

The method was immunoSEQ multiplex PCR; TCRdb's version includes in-frame clones alone and lacks a portion of them. Of over 200,000 clones listed, less than 90% are singletons. With 4 bases removed from V and 3 bases from J, the gap between germline ends came to 15 bases. The germline V gene encodes CDR1 GTSNPN and CDR2 SVGIG (reference sequence). This CDR3 contains 14 residues. This sequence originates from a woman over 75 with active or convalescent COVID-19. V is TRBV30 and J is TRBJ2-5; D perhaps matches TRBD1 (8 bases). Specimen: peripheral blood. The CDR3: CAWTTGGAKETQYF. CDR3 bases: TGTGCCTGGACCACAGGGGGGGCCAAAGAGACCCAGTACTTC.